This T cell receptor beta chain was identified during a study of cytomegalovirus exposure and HLA in healthy donors. Overall study results and limits: Reportedly, fewer N-insertions than the approximately 650-donor mean appeared in an Asian-associated ancestry cluster in a later analysis. The sole available immune exposure information was CMV serostatus. It was fewer than 200 TCR beta chains that were listed as cytomegalovirus-associated.

The CDR3 contains 14 residues. V gave up 0 bases and J gave up 4 bases; unmatched junction bases: 3. Germline values: CDR1 GTSNPN, CDR2 SVGIG (reference sequence). As concerns this clone: The antigen remains undetermined.

Primers: 60 Vbeta forward and 13 Jbeta reverse. Here immunoSEQ multiplex PCR was the method, and the copy in TCRdb shows in-frame clones only, minus some. The sample records some 150,000 clones, more than 75% being singletons. This sequence originates from a woman aged 25 to 39 in good health and CMV-seronegative. J is TRBJ1-2 and V is TRBV30; TRBD1 agrees at 9 bases. The sample consisted of PBMCs. The CDR3: CAWSVGQGLYGYTF. CDR3 bases: TGTGCCTGGAGTGTAGGACAGGGGCTCTATGGCTACACCTTC. Supplemented by reference TRBV30 and TRBJ1-2, the full variable domain reads SQTIHQWPATLVQPVGSPLSLECTVEGTSNPNLYWYRQAAGRGLQLLFYSVGIGQISSEVPQNLSASRPQDRQFILSSKKLLLSDSGFYLCAWSVGQGLYGYTFGSGTRLTVV.